The clone carrying this T cell receptor beta chain came up a few times. This specimen comes from a study of blood T cell repertoires in COVID-19. The overall study: Nucleic acid was either cDNA or gDNA, and it came from T cells, B-cell-depleted T cells, or PBMCs.

V lost 7 bases and J lost 3, with 24 bases in between. Germline V CDR1 and CDR2: SEHNR, FQNEAQ (reference sequence). CDR3 length: 17 amino acids. The assay was immunoSEQ multiplex PCR, and TCRdb's table has in-frame clones only and misses some. The sample holds 99,000 or so clones; about 80% are singletons and the top ten take more than 3%. The sequenced sample consisted of peripheral blood. The clonotype originates from a woman of 80 years or more with active or convalescent COVID-19. This chain uses TRBV7-9 with TRBJ1-2; D is uncertain. CDR3 in DNA: TGTGCCAGCACCCTCTTCGGGAGTAAAGACACCCACTATGGCTACACCTTC. Protein: CASTLFGSKDTHYGYTF.